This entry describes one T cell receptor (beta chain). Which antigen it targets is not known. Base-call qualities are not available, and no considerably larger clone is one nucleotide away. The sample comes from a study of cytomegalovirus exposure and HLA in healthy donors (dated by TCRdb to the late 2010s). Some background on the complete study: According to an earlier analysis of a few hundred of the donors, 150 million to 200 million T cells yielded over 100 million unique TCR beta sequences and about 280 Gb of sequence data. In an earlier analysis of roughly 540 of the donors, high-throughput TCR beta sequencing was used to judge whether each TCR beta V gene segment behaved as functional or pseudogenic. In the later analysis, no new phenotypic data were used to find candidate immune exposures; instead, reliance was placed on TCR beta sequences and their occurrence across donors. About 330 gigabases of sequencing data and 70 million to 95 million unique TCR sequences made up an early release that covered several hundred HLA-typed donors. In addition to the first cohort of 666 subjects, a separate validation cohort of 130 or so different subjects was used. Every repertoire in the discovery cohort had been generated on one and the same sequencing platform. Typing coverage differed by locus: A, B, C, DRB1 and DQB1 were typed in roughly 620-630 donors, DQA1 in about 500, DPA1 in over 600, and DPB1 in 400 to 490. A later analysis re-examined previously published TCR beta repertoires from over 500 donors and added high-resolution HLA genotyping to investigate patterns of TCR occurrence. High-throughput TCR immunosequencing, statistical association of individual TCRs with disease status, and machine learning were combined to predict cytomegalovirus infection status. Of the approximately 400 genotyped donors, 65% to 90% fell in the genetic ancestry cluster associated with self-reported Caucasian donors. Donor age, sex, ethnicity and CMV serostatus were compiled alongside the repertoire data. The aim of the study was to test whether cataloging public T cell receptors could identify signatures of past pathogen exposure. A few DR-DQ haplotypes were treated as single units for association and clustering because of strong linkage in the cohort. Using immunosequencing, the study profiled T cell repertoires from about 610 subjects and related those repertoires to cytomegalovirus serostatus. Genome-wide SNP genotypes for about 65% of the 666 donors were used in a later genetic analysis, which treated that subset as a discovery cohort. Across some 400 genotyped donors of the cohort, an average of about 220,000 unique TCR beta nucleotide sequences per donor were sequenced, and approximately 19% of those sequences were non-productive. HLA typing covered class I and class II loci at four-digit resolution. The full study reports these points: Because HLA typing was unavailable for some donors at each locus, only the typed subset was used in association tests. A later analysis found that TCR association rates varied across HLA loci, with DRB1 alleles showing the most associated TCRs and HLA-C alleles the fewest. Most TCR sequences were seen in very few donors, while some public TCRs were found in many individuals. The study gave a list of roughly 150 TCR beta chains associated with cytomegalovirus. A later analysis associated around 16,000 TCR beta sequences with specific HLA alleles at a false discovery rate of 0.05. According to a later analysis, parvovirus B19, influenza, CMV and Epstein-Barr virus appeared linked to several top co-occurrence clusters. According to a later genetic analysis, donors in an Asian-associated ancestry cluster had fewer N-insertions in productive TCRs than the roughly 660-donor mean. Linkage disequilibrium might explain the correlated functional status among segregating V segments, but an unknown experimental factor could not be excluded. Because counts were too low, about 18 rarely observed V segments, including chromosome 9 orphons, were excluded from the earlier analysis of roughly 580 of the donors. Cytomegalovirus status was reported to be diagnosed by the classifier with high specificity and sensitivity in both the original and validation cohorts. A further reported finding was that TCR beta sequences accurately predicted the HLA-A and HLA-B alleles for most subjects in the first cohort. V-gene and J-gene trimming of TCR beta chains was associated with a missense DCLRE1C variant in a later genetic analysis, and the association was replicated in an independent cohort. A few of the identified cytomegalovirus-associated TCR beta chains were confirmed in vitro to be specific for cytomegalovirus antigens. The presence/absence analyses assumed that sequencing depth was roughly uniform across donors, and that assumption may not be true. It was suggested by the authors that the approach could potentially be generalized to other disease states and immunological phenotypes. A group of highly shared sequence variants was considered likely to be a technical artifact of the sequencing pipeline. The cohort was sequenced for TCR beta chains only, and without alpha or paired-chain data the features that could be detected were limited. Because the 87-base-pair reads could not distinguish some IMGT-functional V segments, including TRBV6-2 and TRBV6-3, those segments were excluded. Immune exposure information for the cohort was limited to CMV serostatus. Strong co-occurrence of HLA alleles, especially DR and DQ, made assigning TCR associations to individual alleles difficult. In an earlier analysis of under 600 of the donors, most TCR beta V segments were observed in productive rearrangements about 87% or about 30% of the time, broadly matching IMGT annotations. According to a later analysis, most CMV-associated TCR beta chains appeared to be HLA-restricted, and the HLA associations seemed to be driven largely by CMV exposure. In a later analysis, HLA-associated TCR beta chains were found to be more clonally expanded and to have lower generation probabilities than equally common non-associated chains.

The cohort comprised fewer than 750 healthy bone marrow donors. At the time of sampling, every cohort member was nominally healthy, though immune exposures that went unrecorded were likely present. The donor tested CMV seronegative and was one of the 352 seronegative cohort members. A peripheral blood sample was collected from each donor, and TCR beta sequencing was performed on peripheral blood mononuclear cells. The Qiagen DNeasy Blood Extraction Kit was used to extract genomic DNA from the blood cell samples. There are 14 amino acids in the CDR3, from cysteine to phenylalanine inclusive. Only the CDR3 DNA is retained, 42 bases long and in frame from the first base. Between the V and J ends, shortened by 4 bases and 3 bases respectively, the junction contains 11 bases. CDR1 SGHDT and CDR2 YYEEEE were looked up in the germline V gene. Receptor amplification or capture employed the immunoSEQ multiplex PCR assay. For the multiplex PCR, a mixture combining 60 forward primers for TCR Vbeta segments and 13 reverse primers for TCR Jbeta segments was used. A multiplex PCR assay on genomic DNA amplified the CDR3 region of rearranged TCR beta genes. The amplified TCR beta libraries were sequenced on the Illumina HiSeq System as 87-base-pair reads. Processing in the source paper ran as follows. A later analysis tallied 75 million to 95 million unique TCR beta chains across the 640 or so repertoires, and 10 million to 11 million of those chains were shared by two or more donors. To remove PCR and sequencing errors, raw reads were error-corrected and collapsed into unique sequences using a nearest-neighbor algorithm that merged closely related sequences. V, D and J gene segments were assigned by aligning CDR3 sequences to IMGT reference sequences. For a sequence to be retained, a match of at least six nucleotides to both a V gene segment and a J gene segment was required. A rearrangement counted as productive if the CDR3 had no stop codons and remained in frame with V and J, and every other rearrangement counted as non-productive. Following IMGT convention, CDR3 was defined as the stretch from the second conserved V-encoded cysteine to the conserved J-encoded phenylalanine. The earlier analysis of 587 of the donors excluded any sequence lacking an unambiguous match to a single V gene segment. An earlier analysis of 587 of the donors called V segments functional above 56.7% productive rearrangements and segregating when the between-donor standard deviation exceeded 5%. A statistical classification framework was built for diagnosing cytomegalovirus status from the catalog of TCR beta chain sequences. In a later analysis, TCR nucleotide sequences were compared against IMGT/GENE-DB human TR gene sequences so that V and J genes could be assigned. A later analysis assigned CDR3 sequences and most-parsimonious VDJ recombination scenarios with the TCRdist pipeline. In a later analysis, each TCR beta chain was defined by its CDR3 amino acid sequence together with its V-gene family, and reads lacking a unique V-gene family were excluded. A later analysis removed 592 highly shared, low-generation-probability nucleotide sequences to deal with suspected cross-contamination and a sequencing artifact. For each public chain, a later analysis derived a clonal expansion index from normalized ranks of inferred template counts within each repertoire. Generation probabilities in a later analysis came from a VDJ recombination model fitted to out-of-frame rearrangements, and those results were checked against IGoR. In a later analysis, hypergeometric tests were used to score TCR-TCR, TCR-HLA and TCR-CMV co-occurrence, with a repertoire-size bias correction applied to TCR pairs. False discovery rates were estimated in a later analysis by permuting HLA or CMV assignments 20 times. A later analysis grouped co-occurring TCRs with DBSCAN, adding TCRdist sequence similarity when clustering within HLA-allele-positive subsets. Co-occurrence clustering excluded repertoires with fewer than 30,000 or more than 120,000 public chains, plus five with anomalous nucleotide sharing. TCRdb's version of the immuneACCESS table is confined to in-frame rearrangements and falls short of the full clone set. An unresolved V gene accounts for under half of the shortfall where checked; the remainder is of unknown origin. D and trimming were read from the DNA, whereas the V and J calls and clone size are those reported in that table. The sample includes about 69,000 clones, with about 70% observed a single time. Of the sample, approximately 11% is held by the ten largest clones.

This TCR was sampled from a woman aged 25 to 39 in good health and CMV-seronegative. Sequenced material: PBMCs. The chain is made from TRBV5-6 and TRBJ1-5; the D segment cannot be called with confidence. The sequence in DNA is TGTGCCAGCAGCCCACCAGCGGACAATCAGCCCCAGCATTTT. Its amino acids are CASSPPADNQPQHF.